Listed below are T cell receptor beta chains from one sample, sequenced in a study of blood T cell repertoires in COVID-19. Repertoires were generated with immunoSEQ multiplex PCR, while TCRdb's copy carries only in-frame clones and drops some. Of 360,000 or so clones detected, 88% appear once; the ten largest clones hold around 0.92%. What was sequenced was PBMCs or T cells enriched from blood (not recorded which). All receptors derive from a woman in her 30s who had been exposed to COVID-19. CDR3s include the opening cysteine and the closing phenylalanine or tryptophan. D genes are given only for firm matches. Clone size is not always given. Where it is, it says once, few, many or a class for expanded clones.

abundance	v_gene	j_gene	d_gene	CDR3nt	CDR3aa
NA	TRBV18	TRBJ1-1	NA	TGTGCCAGCTCACCGTTCGGAGGAGCTGAAGCTTTCTTT	CASSPFGGAEAFF
NA	TRBV19	TRBJ2-7	TRBD2	TGTGCCAGTAGTTTTGGGGCTAGCGGACCATACGAGCAGTACTTC	CASSFGASGPYEQYF
NA	TRBV19	TRBJ2-1	NA	TGTGCCAGTAGTATCGGCTACAATGAGCAGTTCTTC	CASSIGYNEQFF
few	TRBV7-8	TRBJ1-2	NA	TGTGCCAGCAGAGCAACAGGGAACTATGGCTACACCTTC	CASRATGNYGYTF
NA	TRBV6-5	TRBJ1-2	NA	TGTGCCAGCAGTTATTCTAGACGGGGAAGGGATGGCTACACCTTC	CASSYSRRGRDGYTF
NA	TRBV19	TRBJ1-1	TRBD1	TGTGCCAGTAGTAACAGGGGCTGGGGCACTGAAGCTTTCTTT	CASSNRGWGTEAFF
NA	TRBV29-1	TRBJ2-5	NA	TGCAGCGTTGAACGTAGTGAAGAGACCCAGTACTTC	CSVERSEETQYF
NA	TRBV9	TRBJ1-3	TRBD1	TGTGCCAGCAGCGTAGGACAGGGGAGCGGAAACACCATATATTTT	CASSVGQGSGNTIYF
few	TRBV9	TRBJ1-2	NA	TGTGCCAGCCGGCGGGAGAAGGGAGGTGGCTACACCTTC	CASRREKGGGYTF
once	TRBV16	TRBJ2-7	TRBD2	TGTGCCAGCAGCCGGGGAATAGGGCTAGCGGGACTCTCCTACGAGCAGTACTTC	CASSRGIGLAGLSYEQYF
NA	TRBV4-2	TRBJ1-4	TRBD1	TGTGCCAGCAGCCAAGTGAACCGGGACAGGAGAGCAACTAATGAAAAACTGTTTTTT	CASSQVNRDRRATNEKLFF
once	TRBV29-1	TRBJ2-2	NA	TGCAGCGGAACCCGGTCCACCGGGGAGCTGTTTTTT	CSGTRSTGELFF
NA	TRBV5-6	TRBJ2-2	NA	TGTGCCAGCAGCTTCTATCACGGGGAGCTGTTTTTT	CASSFYHGELFF
NA	TRBV18	TRBJ1-4	NA	TGTGCCAGCTCACCACTCCAGGGAGGTACAACTAATGAAAAACTGTTTTTT	CASSPLQGGTTNEKLFF
NA	TRBV27	TRBJ1-5	NA	TGTGCCAGCAGTTTCTCCAGTTCGGGGAATCAGCCCCAGCATTTT	CASSFSSSGNQPQHF
NA	TRBV3-1/TRBV3-2	TRBJ2-3	NA	TGTGCCAGCAGGCGGGACAGACAGGCGTATTTT	CASRRDRQAYF
NA	TRBV9	TRBJ2-7	TRBD2	TGTGCCAGCAGCGTAGGGGAGGGGACCTACGAGCAGTACTTC	CASSVGEGTYEQYF
NA	TRBV10-3	TRBJ1-1	NA	TGTGCCATCAGTGCGGGGAGCGCGGGTACTGAAGCTTTCTTT	CAISAGSAGTEAFF
few	TRBV9	TRBJ1-4	TRBD1	TGTGCCAGCAGCGCTCGTGGACAGGGGGAAGAAAAACTGTTTTTT	CASSARGQGEEKLFF
NA	TRBV30	TRBJ1-5	TRBD1	TGTGCCTGGAGTGTACTGGGGACAGGGAGTGGCAATCAGCCCCAGCATTTT	CAWSVLGTGSGNQPQHF
NA	TRBV11-2	TRBJ2-7	NA	TGTGCCAGCAGCCCTAGGGTCCTGGAGGGCGAGCAGTACTTC	CASSPRVLEGEQYF
once	TRBV11-2	TRBJ1-2	NA	TGTGCCAGCAGCGCATGGACAGCTAACTATGGCTACACCTTC	CASSAWTANYGYTF
NA	TRBV19	TRBJ1-5	NA	TGTGCCAGTACCATTACAGGTTATAGCAATCAGCCCCAGCATTTT	CASTITGYSNQPQHF
NA	TRBV11-3	TRBJ2-1	NA	TGTGCCAGCAGCGTAGACACAAATGAGCAGTTCTTC	CASSVDTNEQFF
few	TRBV29-1	TRBJ1-2	TRBD1	TGCAGCGTTGAAAACAGGGGGCGAGGCTATGGCTACACCTTC	CSVENRGRGYGYTF
once	TRBV3-1/TRBV3-2	TRBJ1-2	NA	TGTGCCAGCAGCCAAGATCTTAACAGAAACTATGGCTACACCTTC	CASSQDLNRNYGYTF
NA	TRBV19	TRBJ2-1	TRBD2	TGTGCCAGTGCCCTAGCGGGAATTTACAATGAGCAGTTCTTC	CASALAGIYNEQFF
NA	TRBV6-5	TRBJ2-2	NA	TGTGCCAGCAGTTACTTAAACACCGGGGAGCTGTTTTTT	CASSYLNTGELFF
NA	TRBV10-2	TRBJ2-5	NA	TGCGCCAGCATAGATTCGACGGGGACCCAGTACTTC	CASIDSTGTQYF
NA	TRBV11-2	TRBJ2-5	NA	TGTGCCAGCAGCTTTCCCCAGGGATTAGCTCCGTGGGAGACCCAGTACTTC	CASSFPQGLAPWETQYF
once	TRBV28	TRBJ1-5	TRBD1	TGTGCCAGCAGTGCGCGGTCCGGGACAGGGGATCAGCCCCAGCATTTT	CASSARSGTGDQPQHF
NA	TRBV5-4	TRBJ2-3	TRBD2	TGTGCCAGCAGCTTTACTAGCGGTTCTAGCACAGATACGCAGTATTTT	CASSFTSGSSTDTQYF
NA	TRBV6-1	TRBJ2-4	TRBD2	TGTGCCAGCAGTGATGGACTAGCGGGAGTAAGGAACATTCAGTACTTC	CASSDGLAGVRNIQYF
NA	TRBV3-1/TRBV3-2	TRBJ2-7	TRBD1	TGTGCCAGCAGTCATGAGGACAGGGAACCCTACGAGCAGTACTTC	CASSHEDREPYEQYF
NA	TRBV15	TRBJ2-5	NA	TGTGCCACCAGCAGACCGACAGTCTTTGGGGAGACCCAGTACTTC	CATSRPTVFGETQYF
NA	TRBV18	TRBJ1-6	NA	TGTGCCAGCTCACCACTGGGGGACTTGTATAATTCACCCCTCCACTTT	CASSPLGDLYNSPLHF
NA	TRBV3-1/TRBV3-2	TRBJ1-1	TRBD1	TGTGCCAGCAGGACAGGGGGCAACACTGAAGCTTTCTTT	CASRTGGNTEAFF
NA	TRBV9	TRBJ2-3	TRBD2	TGTGCCAGCAGCCAAACCGAAGCGGGAAATTTAGATACGCAGTATTTT	CASSQTEAGNLDTQYF
NA	TRBV7-9	TRBJ2-7	NA	TGTGCCAGCAGCTTAGCGGGAGAGCTTGAGCAGTACTTC	CASSLAGELEQYF
few	TRBV6-4	TRBJ2-3	NA	TGTGCCAGCAGTGAACGGGGGAGCGAAACAGATACGCAGTATTTT	CASSERGSETDTQYF
NA	TRBV11-3	TRBJ1-2	TRBD1	TGTGCCAGCAGCCGACAGGGTGTTAACTATGGCTACACCTTC	CASSRQGVNYGYTF
NA	TRBV10-1	TRBJ2-1	TRBD1	TGCGCCGGAACCTCAGGACAGGGGGCGTCGTATGAGCAGTTCTTC	CAGTSGQGASYEQFF
NA	TRBV2	TRBJ2-7	TRBD1	TGTGCCAGCAGTAAAGACAGGGACGAGCAGTACTTC	CASSKDRDEQYF
NA	TRBV7-2	TRBJ2-3	TRBD1	TGTGCCAGCAGCCCGTGGACAGGGGGCGGAACAGATACGCAGTATTTT	CASSPWTGGGTDTQYF
NA	TRBV7-9	TRBJ1-1	NA	TGTGCCAGCAGGTTAAGGGGTCGCACTGAAGCTTTCTTT	CASRLRGRTEAFF
NA	TRBV7-9	TRBJ1-2	TRBD1	TGTGCCAGCAGCCCTGGAACAGGGGTCTATGGCTACACCTTC	CASSPGTGVYGYTF
NA	TRBV28	TRBJ2-3	NA	TGTGCCAGCAGTGCCTCTAGAGACACGCAGTATTTT	CASSASRDTQYF
NA	TRBV19	TRBJ1-1	NA	TGTGCCAGTAGGGTTCCCGGTGGAGTTGACACTGAAGCTTTCTTT	CASRVPGGVDTEAFF
NA	TRBV2	TRBJ1-2	NA	TGTGCCACCATGGACAGCCAGGGCTATGGCTACACCTTC	CATMDSQGYGYTF
NA	TRBV6-4	TRBJ1-1	NA	TGTGCCCTAACCCCGTCAAGGAGCACTGAAGCTTTCTTT	CALTPSRSTEAFF
NA	TRBV14	TRBJ2-1	TRBD1	TGTGCCAGCAGCCAAGTAAACCCGACAGGGGGCTTTGTTAGGAGCTCCTACAATGAGCAGTTCTTC	CASSQVNPTGGFVRSSYNEQFF
NA	TRBV27	TRBJ2-1	TRBD2	TGTGCCAGCAGTTTCCGGCTAGCGGGGAGCAATGAGCAGTTCTTC	CASSFRLAGSNEQFF
NA	TRBV28	TRBJ1-1	NA	TGTGCCAGCAGTCCCTCGGCGGCAGTCGGAGACACTGAAGCTTTCTTT	CASSPSAAVGDTEAFF
NA	TRBV28	TRBJ1-5	TRBD1	TGTGCCAGCAGCCCGGTACCGGGACAGGCCGATAGCAATCAGCCCCAGCATTTT	CASSPVPGQADSNQPQHF
NA	TRBV28	TRBJ1-1	TRBD1	TGTGCCAGCAGTTTACCCGGGACAGGGCGGATCACTGAAGCTTTCTTT	CASSLPGTGRITEAFF
NA	TRBV6-5	TRBJ1-1	NA	TGTGCCAGCAGACAGGCCGTAGACACTGAAGCTTTCTTT	CASRQAVDTEAFF
NA	TRBV12-3/TRBV12-4	TRBJ2-3	NA	TGTGCCAGCAGCCAACTTAGCACAGATACGCAGTATTTT	CASSQLSTDTQYF
NA	TRBV14	TRBJ2-3	TRBD2	TGTGCCAGCAGCCAGGGACTAGCGGTTGGGGCAGATACGCAGTATTTT	CASSQGLAVGADTQYF
NA	TRBV7-2	TRBJ2-6	NA	TGTGCCAGCAGCTCTTATAGGGCCAACGTCCTGACTTTC	CASSSYRANVLTF